This TCR beta chain was sequenced in a study of T cell clones after liver transplantation (dated by TCRdb to between 2018 and 2021). Some background on the complete study: The samples were obtained from ITN030ST, a randomized trial that attempted immunosuppression withdrawal within 2 years after liver transplantation. Tolerance was defined as complete immunosuppression withdrawal for at least one year with no rise in liver enzymes beyond twice the upper limit of normal. Blood samples were collected pre-transplant, then pre-randomization ahead of withdrawal, and finally post-randomization once withdrawal had either been completed or failed. Subjects received no induction therapy and standard immunosuppression until randomization at 12-24 months post-transplant. The studied cohort comprised 8 liver transplant recipients, 3 classified as tolerant and 5 as non-tolerant. Of the eight recipients, three were HCV-positive, while the remaining recipients had been transplanted for non-autoimmune, non-viral indications. As an antigen-independent comparator for donor-reactive sequences, third party-reactive TCRbeta sequences were also identified from pre-transplant MLRs. Donor-reactive T cell clones were identified by TCRbeta sequencing following a pre-transplant mixed lymphocyte reaction and were subsequently tracked in post-transplant blood.

High-throughput TCRbeta CDR3 sequencing of frozen genomic DNA was performed by immunoSEQ, with PCR amplification, mapping, bias correction and internal controls included. Per the original workflow: Only productive rearrangements were retained, and each unique TCRbeta sequence was defined by its CDR3 nucleotide sequence together with its V and J gene. For classification of a sequence as donor-reactive, at least 5-fold expansion in CFSE-low cells relative to unstimulated pre-transplant cells and a frequency of at least 0.01% were required. Minimum frequency thresholds were set for each subject on the basis of the unstimulated sample with the lowest template count, so that a detection power of at least 90% was ensured. Repertoire turnover was measured by Jensen-Shannon divergence between the top 1000 TCRbeta sequences post- and pre-transplant. Changes in detection of donor-reactive sequences were assessed with two-sided Fisher's exact tests. Imported from immuneACCESS, the table was reduced by TCRdb to in-frame sequences with V and J called. These copies leave out some clones; in studies compared against another copy, an unresolved V gene accounts for under half, and the cause of the remainder is not known. That table supplies the V and J calls and clone size; D and trimming were determined from the DNA. The sample includes some 80,000 clones, with roughly four fifths observed a single time. The ten largest account for roughly 0.44% of the sample.

CDR1 SGHNT and CDR2 YYREEE were looked up in the germline V gene (reference sequence). Trimming takes 0 bases from V and 8 bases from J, and the germline ends sit 15 bases apart. The CDR3, from cysteine to phenylalanine, totals 15 residues. The entry retains the CDR3 DNA only, 45 bases that are in frame from base 1. Comments on this clone: Its antigen is not yet known. Base qualities are not provided; no much larger clone lies one nucleotide away.

Study-wide conclusions, independent of this receptor: Because no allograft tissue specimens were available, donor-reactive T cells may have migrated into the graft instead of being deleted. Because of small, heterogeneous patient numbers and non-standardized post-transplant time points, the conclusions were only preliminary. After accounting for repertoire turnover, donor-reactive detection was significantly reduced in 7 of 8 subjects for CD4 and 8 of 8 for CD8. Low numbers of available donor cells limited the measurable donor-reactive repertoire in two subjects. A significant post-transplant decrease in circulating donor-reactive CD4 TCRbeta sequences was observed in most of the 8 subjects, irrespective of tolerance or HCV status. Donor-reactive sequences decreased more than third party-reactive sequences, which suggests partial antigen-specific deletion that was not related to withdrawal success.

Unstimulated PBMCs, after thawing, were stained for CD3, CD4 and CD8 and then FACS-sorted into CD3+CD4+ and CD3+CD8+ populations. All 8 studied subjects were randomized to withdrawal of immunosuppression. The Qiagen DNeasy Blood and Tissue Kit was used to isolate genomic DNA. This clonotype was sampled from a human patient who received a liver transplant. Because of the transplant, the T cells may be the graft donor's rather than the patient's own. The V and J genes are TRBV5-4 and TRBJ2-1; a confident D gene designation cannot be given. Sequences were derived from CD4+ T cells from blood, sampled 45 to 46 months after liver transplant. The bases read TGTGCCAGCAGCTTGGGGCTCCAGCTAGAAGATGAGCAGTTCTTC. The encoded protein is CASSLGLQLEDEQFF.